A single T cell receptor beta chain is shown here with its context. The study made its TRB cDNA libraries by 5' RACE, adding UMI labels. One entry per CDR3 protein, without DNA, is what TCRdb gives after re-calling the 5' RACE reads. The sample data list 60,000 or so distinct CDR3 sequences. This sample is part of a study of CXCR3-negative and CXCR3-positive naive CD8 T cells. CDR3 length: 16 residues. Per the germline V gene, CDR1 is LGHNA and CDR2 is YSLEER. This TCR was sampled from a human donor in good health. Some clones in this sample may be carry-over from other donors' samples. The specimen was memory CD8+ T cells from blood. The chain combines TRBV4-3 with TRBJ1-5; TCRdb reports TRBD1, a call that lacks DNA to check it against. CDR3 protein: CASSQDSGGWNQPQHF.